This TCR beta chain comes out of a study of CD8 T cells in Susac syndrome. As judged by recently defined diagnostic criteria, patients with Susac syndrome had definite or probable disease. Negative isolation was applied to CD8+ and CD4+ T cells, and FACS enrichment was applied to TEMRA cells. Of note for this clonotype: The antigen is undetermined.

Points from the study as a whole: Where Susac syndrome CD4+ T cell repertoires were concerned, no clonal expansion was evident.

An amount of RNA that ranged from roughly 0.45 to 1 ug was reverse transcribed with random hexamers. Amplification of TCR beta CDR3 spanned 54 Vbeta and 13 Jbeta via immunoSEQ multiplex PCR. TCRdb recomputed calls from the immunoSEQ multiplex PCR reads with MiXCR, one row per CDR3 protein. The data hold approximately 260,000 distinct CDR3 sequences, with approximately 95% observed a single time. The V gene end was trimmed by 4 bases and the J gene end by 5 bases; junction bases not matched to a gene: 11. Germline CDR1 SGHNT, CDR2 YYREEE (reference sequence). The length of the CDR3 is 16 residues. The rearrangement joins TRBV5-4 to TRBJ2-3; TRBD2 matches 9 bases. What was sequenced was CD4+ T cells from PBMCs. This receptor was identified in a human donor with Susac syndrome. Here the CDR3 DNA reads TGTGCCAGCAGCGACCTAGCGGGGTCTAACGGAGATACGCAGTATTTT. Encoded protein: CASSDLAGSNGDTQYF. The full variable domain, its missing parts supplied by reference TRBV5-4 and TRBJ2-3, is ETGVTQSPTHLIKTRGQQVTLRCSSQSGHNTVSWYQQALGQGPQFIFQYYREEENGRGNFPPRFSGLQFPNYSSELNVNALELDDSALYLCASSDLAGSNGDTQYFGPGTRLTVL.